Listed below are T cell receptor beta chains from one sample, sequenced in a study of CD8 T cells in Susac syndrome. TCRdb ran MiXCR on the immunoSEQ multiplex PCR reads and lists one entry per CDR3 protein. This table has under 95,000 distinct CDR3 sequences, about 94% appearing once. Source material: CD4+ T cells from PBMCs. These receptors all stem from a human donor with Susac syndrome. CDR3s include the opening cysteine and the closing phenylalanine or tryptophan. Fields, in order: V gene, J gene, D gene, CDR3 DNA, CDR3 protein. The D gene is left open where the match is weak.

>TRBV9|TRBJ1-1|TRBD1
TGTGCCAGCAGCGTAGTGGGACAGGGCTTTTCAGCTTTCTTT
CASSVVGQGFSAFF
>TRBV7-9|TRBJ1-5|NA
TGTGCCAGCAGCGCGGGGGAGGATCAGCCCCAGCATTTT
CASSAGEDQPQHF
>TRBV7-2|TRBJ2-5|NA
TGTGCCAGCAGCTTAGATAAGCGCGCGGAGACCCAGTACTTC
CASSLDKRAETQYF
>TRBV5-6|TRBJ2-6|NA
TGTGCCAGCAGCCGGGACCTAAGGGTTGGGGCCAACGTCCTGACTTTC
CASSRDLRVGANVLTF
>TRBV3-1|TRBJ1-3|NA
TGTGCCAGCAGCCAGCGACGGGGCGGAAACACCATATATTTT
CASSQRRGGNTIYF
>TRBV6-2/TRBV6-3|TRBJ2-5|NA
TGTGCCAGCAGTCGCGTTATTTGGGAGACCCAGTACTTC
CASSRVIWETQYF
>TRBV4-3|TRBJ2-5|NA
TGCGCCAGCAGCCAAACACCAATAGAGACCCAGTACTTC
CASSQTPIETQYF
>TRBV30|TRBJ2-7|NA
TGTGCCTGGAGTGACCCCCGGAGACCCTACGAGCAGTACTTC
CAWSDPRRPYEQYF
>TRBV30|TRBJ2-5|TRBD2
TGTGCCTGGAGTGTTTGGCGGGGGGTAGGAGAGACCCAGTACTTC
CAWSVWRGVGETQYF
>TRBV20-1|TRBJ2-3|NA
TGCAGTGCTAGACTAGTCCTCACAGATACGCAGTATTTT
CSARLVLTDTQYF
>TRBV27|TRBJ2-3|NA
TGTGCCAGCAGCAACAAGGGTAATGGTTTTCGGGCGGATACGCAGTATTTT
CASSNKGNGFRADTQYF